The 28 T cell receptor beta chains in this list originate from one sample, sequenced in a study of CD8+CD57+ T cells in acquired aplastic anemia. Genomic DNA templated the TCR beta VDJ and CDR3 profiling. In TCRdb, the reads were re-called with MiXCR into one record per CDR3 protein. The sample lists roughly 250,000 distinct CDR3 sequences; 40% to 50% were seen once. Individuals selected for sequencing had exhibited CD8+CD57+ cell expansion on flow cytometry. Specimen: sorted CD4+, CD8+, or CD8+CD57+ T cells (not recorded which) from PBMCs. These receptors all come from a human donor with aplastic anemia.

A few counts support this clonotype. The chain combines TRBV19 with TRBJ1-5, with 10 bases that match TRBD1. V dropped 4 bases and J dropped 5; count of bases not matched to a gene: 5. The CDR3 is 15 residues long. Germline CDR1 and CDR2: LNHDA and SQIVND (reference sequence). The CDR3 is CASSTTGGSDQPQHF. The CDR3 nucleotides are TGTGCCAGTAGTACGACAGGGGGCAGCGATCAGCCCCAGCATTTT.

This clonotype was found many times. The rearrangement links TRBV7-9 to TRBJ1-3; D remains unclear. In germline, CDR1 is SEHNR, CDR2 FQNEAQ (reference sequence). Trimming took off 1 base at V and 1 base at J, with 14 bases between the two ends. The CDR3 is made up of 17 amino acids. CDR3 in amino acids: CASSLDAGMNSGNTIYF. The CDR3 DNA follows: TGTGCCAGCAGCTTAGATGCCGGGATGAATTCTGGAAACACCATATATTTT. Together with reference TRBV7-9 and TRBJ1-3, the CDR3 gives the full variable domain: DTGVSQNPRHKITKRGQNVTFRCDPISEHNRLYWYRQTLGQGPEFLTYFQNEAQLEKSRLLSDRFSAERPKGSFSTLEIQRTEQGDSAMYLCASSLDAGMNSGNTIYFGEGSWLTVV.

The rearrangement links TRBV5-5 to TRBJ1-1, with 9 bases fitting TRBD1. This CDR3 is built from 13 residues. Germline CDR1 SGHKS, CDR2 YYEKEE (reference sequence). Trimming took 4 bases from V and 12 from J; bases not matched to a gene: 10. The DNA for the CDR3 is TGTGCCAGCAGCCGATGGGACAGGGCCCAAACTTTCTTT. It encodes CASSRWDRAQTFF.

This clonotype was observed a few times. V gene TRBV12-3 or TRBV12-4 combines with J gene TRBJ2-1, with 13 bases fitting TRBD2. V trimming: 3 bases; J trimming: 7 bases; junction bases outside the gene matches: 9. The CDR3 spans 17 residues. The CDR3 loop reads CASSLGFRTSGRNEQFF. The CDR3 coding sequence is TGTGCCAGCAGTTTGGGGTTTAGGACTAGCGGGAGAAATGAGCAGTTCTTC.

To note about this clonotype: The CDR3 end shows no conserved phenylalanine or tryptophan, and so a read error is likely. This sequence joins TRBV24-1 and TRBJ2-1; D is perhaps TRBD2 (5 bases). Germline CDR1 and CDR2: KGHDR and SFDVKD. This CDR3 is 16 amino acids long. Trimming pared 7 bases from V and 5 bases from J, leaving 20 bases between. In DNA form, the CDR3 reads TGTGCCACCAGCCCGGCCGAAGCGGCATACAACAATGAGCAGTTCCTC. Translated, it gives CATSPAEAAYNNEQFL.

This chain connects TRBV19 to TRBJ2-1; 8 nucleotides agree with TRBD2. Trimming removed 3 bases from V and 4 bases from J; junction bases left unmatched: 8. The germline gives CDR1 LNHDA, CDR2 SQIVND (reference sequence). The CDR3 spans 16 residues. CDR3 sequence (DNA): TGTGCCAGTAGTATTACTTCGGGGGGGTTATACAATGAGCAGTTCTTC. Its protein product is CASSITSGGLYNEQFF.

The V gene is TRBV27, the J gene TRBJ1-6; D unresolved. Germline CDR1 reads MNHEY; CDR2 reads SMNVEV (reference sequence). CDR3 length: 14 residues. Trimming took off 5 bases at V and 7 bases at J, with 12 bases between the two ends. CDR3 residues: CASSPRGENSPLHF. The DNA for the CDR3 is TGTGCCAGCAGTCCCCGGGGAGAAAATTCACCCCTCCACTTT.

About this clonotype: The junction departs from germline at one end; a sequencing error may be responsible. CDR3 protein: CASSPPLPKLIRNQPQHF. Here the CDR3 DNA reads TGTGCCAGCTCACCACCCTTGCCTAAATTAATCCGCAATCAGCCCCAGCATTTT. V and J are TRBV10-1 and TRBJ1-5; D gene ambiguous. Germline V gene sequence: CDR1 WNHNN, CDR2 SYGVQD (reference sequence). This CDR3 is built from 18 residues.

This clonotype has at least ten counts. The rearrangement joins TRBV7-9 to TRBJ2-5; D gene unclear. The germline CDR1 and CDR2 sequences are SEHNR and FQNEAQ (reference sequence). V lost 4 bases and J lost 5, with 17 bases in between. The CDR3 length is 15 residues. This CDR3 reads CASSSQSGPRETQYF. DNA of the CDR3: TGTGCCAGCAGCTCGCAGTCGGGTCCTCGGGAGACCCAGTACTTC.

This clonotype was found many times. The chain's CDR3 is CASSVGYNSYEQYF. DNA for the CDR3: TGTGCCAGCAGCGTAGGGTATAACTCCTACGAGCAGTACTTC. This chain links TRBV9 with TRBJ2-7; the D is unclear. The germline V gene encodes CDR1 SGDLS and CDR2 YYNGEE. The V gene lost 0 bases and the J gene lost 0 bases, with 7 bases spanning the gap. The CDR3 loop spans 14 amino acids. Full variable domain (outside the CDR3, taken from reference TRBV9 and TRBJ2-7): DSGVTQTPKHLITATGQRVTLRCSPRSGDLSVYWYQQSLDQGLQFLIQYYNGEERAKGNILERFSAQQFPDLHSELNLSSLELGDSALYFCASSVGYNSYEQYFGPGTRLTVT.

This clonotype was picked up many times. CDR3 in DNA: TGCGCCAGCAGCCCGGGGGCGCGGACCACACCCATATATTTT. This sequence encodes CASSPGARTTPIYF. This chain links TRBV4-1 with TRBJ1-3, with D possibly TRBD1 on 6 matching bases. The CDR3 is 14 amino acids. From germline, CDR1 is MGHRA and CDR2 YSYEKL. Trimming pared 4 bases from V and 11 bases from J, leaving 18 bases between.

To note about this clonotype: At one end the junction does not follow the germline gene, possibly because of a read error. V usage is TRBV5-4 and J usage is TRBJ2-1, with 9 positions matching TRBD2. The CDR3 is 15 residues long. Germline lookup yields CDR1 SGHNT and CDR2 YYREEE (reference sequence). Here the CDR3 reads CANSLGGRGWDEQFF. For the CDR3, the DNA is TGTGCCAACAGCTTGGGCGGGAGGGGGTGGGATGAGCAGTTCTTC.

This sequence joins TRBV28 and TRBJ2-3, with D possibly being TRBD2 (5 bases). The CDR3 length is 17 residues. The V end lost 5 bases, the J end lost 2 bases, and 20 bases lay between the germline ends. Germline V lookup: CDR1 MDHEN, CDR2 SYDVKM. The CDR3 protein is CASSTDPRTGDTDTQYF. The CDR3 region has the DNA TGTGCCAGCAGTACCGATCCAAGGACTGGGGACACAGATACGCAGTATTTT.

CDR3 sequence (DNA): TGTGCCAGCAGCGCCCCTCTAGCGGGGAAGGACAATGAGCAGTTCTTC. As protein: CASSAPLAGKDNEQFF. The J gene is TRBJ2-1, the V gene TRBV7-2; 9 nucleotides line up with TRBD2. This CDR3 region has 16 residues. The germline gives CDR1 SGHTA, CDR2 FQGNSA. V lost 5 bases, J lost 5 bases, and 10 bases stayed unmatched.

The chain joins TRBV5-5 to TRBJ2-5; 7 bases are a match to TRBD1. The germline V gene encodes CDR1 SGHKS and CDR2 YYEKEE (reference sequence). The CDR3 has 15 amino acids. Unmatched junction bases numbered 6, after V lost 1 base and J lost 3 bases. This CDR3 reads CASSLRTGAEETQYF. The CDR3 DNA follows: TGTGCCAGCAGCTTGAGGACAGGCGCCGAAGAGACCCAGTACTTC.

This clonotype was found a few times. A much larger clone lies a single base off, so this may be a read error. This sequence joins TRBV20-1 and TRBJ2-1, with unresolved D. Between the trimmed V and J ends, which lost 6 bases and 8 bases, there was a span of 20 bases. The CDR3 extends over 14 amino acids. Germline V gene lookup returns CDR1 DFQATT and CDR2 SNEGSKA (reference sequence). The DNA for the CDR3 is TGCAGTGCCCCACTCAGACAACCTTGGGATGAGCAGTTCTTC. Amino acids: CSAPLRQPWDEQFF.

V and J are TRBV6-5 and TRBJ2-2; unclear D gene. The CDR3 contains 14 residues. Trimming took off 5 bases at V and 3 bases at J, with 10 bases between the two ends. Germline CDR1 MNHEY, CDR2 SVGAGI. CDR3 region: CASSELPDTGELFF. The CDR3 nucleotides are TGTGCCAGCAGTGAACTCCCGGACACCGGGGAGCTGTTTTTT.

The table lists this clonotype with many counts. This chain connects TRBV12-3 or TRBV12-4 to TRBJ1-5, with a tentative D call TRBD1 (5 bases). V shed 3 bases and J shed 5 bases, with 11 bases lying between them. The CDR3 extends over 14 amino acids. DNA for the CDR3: TGTGCCAGCAGTTTTTGGCAGGGCCATCAGCCCCAGCATTTT. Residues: CASSFWQGHQPQHF.

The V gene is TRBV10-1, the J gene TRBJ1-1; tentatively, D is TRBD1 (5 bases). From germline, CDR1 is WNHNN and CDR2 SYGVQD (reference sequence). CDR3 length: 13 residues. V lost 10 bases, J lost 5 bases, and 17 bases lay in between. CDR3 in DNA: TGCGCCACCGCCCCGGGGGTAGGAACTGAAGCTTTCTTT. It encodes CATAPGVGTEAFF.

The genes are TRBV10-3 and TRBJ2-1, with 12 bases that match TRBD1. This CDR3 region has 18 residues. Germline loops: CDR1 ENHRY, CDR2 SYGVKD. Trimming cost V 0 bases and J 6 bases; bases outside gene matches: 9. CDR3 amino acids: CAISESRDRGHQGNEQFF. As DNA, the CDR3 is TGTGCCATCAGTGAGTCCCGGGACAGGGGGCATCAGGGCAATGAGCAGTTCTTC.

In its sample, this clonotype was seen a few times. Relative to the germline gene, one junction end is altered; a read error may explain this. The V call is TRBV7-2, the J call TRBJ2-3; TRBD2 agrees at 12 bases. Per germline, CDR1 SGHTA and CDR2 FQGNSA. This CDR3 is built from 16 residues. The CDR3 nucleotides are TGTGCCACCAGCAGTGGACTAGCGGGGCACCGAGATACGCAGTATTTT. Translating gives CATSSGLAGHRDTQYF. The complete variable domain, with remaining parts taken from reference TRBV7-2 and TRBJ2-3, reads GAGVSQSPSNKVTEKGKDVELRCDPISGHTALYWYRQSLGQGLEFLIYFQGNSAPDKSGLPSDRFSAERTGGSVSTLTIQRTQQEDSAVYLCATSSGLAGHRDTQYFGPGTRLTVL.

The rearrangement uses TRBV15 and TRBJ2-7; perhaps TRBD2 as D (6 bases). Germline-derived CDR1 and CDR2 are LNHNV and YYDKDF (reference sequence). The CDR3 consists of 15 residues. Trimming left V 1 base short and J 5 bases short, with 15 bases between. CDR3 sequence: CATSRGGGVADEQYF. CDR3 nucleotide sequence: TGTGCCACCAGCAGAGGTGGAGGGGTTGCCGACGAGCAGTACTTC.

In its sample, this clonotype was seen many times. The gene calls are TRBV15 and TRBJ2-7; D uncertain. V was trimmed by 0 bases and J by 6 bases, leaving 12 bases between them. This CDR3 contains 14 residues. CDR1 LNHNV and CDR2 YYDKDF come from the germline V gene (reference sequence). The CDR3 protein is CATSREITVSEQYF. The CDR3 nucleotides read TGTGCCACCAGCAGAGAGATTACAGTCTCCGAGCAGTACTTC.

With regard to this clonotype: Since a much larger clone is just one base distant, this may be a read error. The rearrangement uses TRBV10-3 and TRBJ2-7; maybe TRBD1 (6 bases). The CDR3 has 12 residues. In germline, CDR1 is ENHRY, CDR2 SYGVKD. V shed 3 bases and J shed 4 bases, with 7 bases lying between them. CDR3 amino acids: CAISDRGYEQYF. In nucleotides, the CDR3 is TGTGCCATCAGTGACAGGGGTTACGAGCAGTACTTC.

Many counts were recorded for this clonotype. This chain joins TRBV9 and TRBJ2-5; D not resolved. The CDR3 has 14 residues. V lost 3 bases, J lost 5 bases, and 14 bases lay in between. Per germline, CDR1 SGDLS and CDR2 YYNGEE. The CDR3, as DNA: TGTGCCAGCAGCGCCGCCCGGGTAGGGGAGACCCAGTACTTC. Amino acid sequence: CASSAARVGETQYF.

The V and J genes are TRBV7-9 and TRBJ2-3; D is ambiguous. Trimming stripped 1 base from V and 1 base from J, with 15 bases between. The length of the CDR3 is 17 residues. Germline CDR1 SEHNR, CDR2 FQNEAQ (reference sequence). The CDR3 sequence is CASSLVSGLDRTDTQYF. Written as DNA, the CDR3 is TGTGCCAGCAGCTTAGTTTCGGGCCTAGACCGCACAGATACGCAGTATTTT. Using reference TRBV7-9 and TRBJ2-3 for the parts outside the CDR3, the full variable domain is DTGVSQNPRHKITKRGQNVTFRCDPISEHNRLYWYRQTLGQGPEFLTYFQNEAQLEKSRLLSDRFSAERPKGSFSTLEIQRTEQGDSAMYLCASSLVSGLDRTDTQYFGPGTRLTVL.

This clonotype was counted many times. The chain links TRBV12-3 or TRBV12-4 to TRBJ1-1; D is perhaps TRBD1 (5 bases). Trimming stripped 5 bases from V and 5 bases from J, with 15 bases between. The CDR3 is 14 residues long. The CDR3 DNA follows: TGTGCCAGCAGTCCCCCGGGGGAGAGGACTGAAGCTTTCTTT. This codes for CASSPPGERTEAFF.

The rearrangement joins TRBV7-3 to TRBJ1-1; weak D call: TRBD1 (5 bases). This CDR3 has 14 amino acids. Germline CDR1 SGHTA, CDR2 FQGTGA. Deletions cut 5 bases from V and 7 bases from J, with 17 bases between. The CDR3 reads CASSHDGTIGEAFF. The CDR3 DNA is TGTGCCAGCAGCCACGACGGGACGATCGGTGAAGCTTTCTTT.